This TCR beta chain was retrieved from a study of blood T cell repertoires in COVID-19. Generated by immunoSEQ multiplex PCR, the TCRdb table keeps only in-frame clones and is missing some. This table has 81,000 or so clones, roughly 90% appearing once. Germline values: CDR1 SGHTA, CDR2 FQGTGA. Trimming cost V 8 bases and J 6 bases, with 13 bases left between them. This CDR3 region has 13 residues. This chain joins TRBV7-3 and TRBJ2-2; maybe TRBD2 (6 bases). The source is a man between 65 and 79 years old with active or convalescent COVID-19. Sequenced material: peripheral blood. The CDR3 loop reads CASSGDWAGELFF. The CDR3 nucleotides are TGTGCCAGCTCGGGGGATTGGGCCGGGGAGCTGTTTTTT.